Shown below are 13 T cell receptor beta chains from a single sample sequenced in a study of blood T cell repertoires in COVID-19. Sequenced by immunoSEQ multiplex PCR; TCRdb stores in-frame clones only, minus some. The sample has over 200,000 clones, 92% seen once. Specimen: peripheral blood. These TCRs come from a man between 60 and 75 years old with COVID-19, enrolled during active disease.

The chain carries TRBV6-5 and TRBJ1-2; no reliable D call. The length of the CDR3 is 11 residues. The V end was cut by 6 bases, the J end by 7 bases, with 9 bases between. Germline CDR1 reads MNHEY; CDR2 reads SVGAGI. In DNA form, the CDR3 reads TGTGCCAGCAGCCAAAACGGTGGCTACACCTTC. Protein product: CASSQNGGYTF.

This chain joins TRBV27 and TRBJ2-7, with 8 nucleotides matching TRBD2. Germline V gene lookup returns CDR1 MNHEY and CDR2 SMNVEV (reference sequence). V shed 5 bases and J 2 bases; nucleotides not matched to a gene: 8. The length of the CDR3 is 15 residues. CDR3 sequence reads: CASSARGGSTYEQYF. CDR3 bases: TGTGCCAGCAGTGCTCGGGGGGGTAGTACCTACGAGCAGTACTTC.

The chain employs TRBV5-5 and TRBJ2-7; 7 bases map to TRBD2. The CDR3 totals 15 residues. CDR1 SGHKS and CDR2 YYEKEE come from the germline V gene (reference sequence). V lost 4 bases and J lost 4; bases outside the gene matches: 11. CDR3 bases: TGTGCCAGCAGCCCGGCTTGGGGGGGTTCTTACGAGCAGTACTTC. Amino acid sequence: CASSPAWGGSYEQYF.

As regards this clone: This same CDR3 is encoded by further DNA sequences in the sample. The chain combines TRBV3-1 (or the pseudogene TRBV3-2) with TRBJ2-3; a possible D gene is TRBD2 (5 bases). Trimming cost V 1 base and J 0 bases, with 5 bases left between them. The CDR3 extends over 14 amino acids. Germline V gene data show CDR1 as LGHDT and CDR2 as YNNKEL (reference sequence). CDR3 nucleotides: TGTGCCAGCAGCCAAGGGACTAGCACAGATACGCAGTATTTT. It yields the protein CASSQGTSTDTQYF.

The genes are TRBV4-2 and TRBJ2-1; 8 bases align to TRBD2. Germline V gene sequence: CDR1 LGHNA, CDR2 YNFKEQ. This CDR3 region has 17 residues. The V gene end was trimmed by 0 bases and the J gene end by 6 bases; junction bases not matched to a gene: 10. Here the CDR3 DNA reads TGTGCCAGCAGCCAAGATCGAGGAAGGACTAGCTTCAATGAGCAGTTCTTC. Protein sequence: CASSQDRGRTSFNEQFF.

For the CDR3, the DNA is TGTGCCATCAGTGATTTTACTCCAGATACGCAGTATTTT. It is translated as CAISDFTPDTQYF. The chain joins TRBV10-3 to TRBJ2-3; no firm D call. V lost 3 bases to trimming and J lost 4 bases, with 8 bases between them. The germline gives CDR1 ENHRY, CDR2 SYGVKD. This CDR3 is 13 amino acids long.

This clone was observed once. The rearrangement joins TRBV19 to TRBJ2-1; D call uncertain. V was pared by 6 bases and J by 9 bases, with 15 bases between. CDR3 size: 13 residues. The V gene's germline CDR1 is LNHDA and CDR2 SQIVND (reference sequence). The CDR3 is CASSPSAALEQFF. CDR3 coding DNA: TGTGCCAGTAGCCCATCGGCGGCCCTTGAGCAGTTCTTC.

The chain carries TRBV3-1 (or the pseudogene TRBV3-2) and TRBJ1-2; no firm D call. V shed 1 base and J shed 2 bases, with 5 bases lying between them. The CDR3 is 13 residues long. Germline V CDR1 and CDR2: LGHDT, YNNKEL (reference sequence). The CDR3 nucleotides are TGTGCCAGCAGCCAAGCCCAGAACTATGGCTACACCTTC. Translating gives CASSQAQNYGYTF.

The CDR3 is CASRLQGLQGYTF. CDR3 coding DNA: TGTGCCAGCAGGCTTCAGGGGCTTCAGGGCTACACCTTC. V gene TRBV3-1 (or the pseudogene TRBV3-2) combines with J gene TRBJ1-2; possible D gene TRBD1, 6 bases. V shed 6 bases and J shed 8 bases, with 16 bases lying between them. Germline-derived CDR1 and CDR2 are LGHDT and YNNKEL (reference sequence). CDR3 length equals 13 residues.

The V call is TRBV5-8, the J call TRBJ2-7; TRBD1 aligns across 7 bases. The CDR3 totals 14 residues. V trimming: 4 bases; J trimming: 7 bases; junction bases outside the gene matches: 11. Germline V lookup: CDR1 SGHTS, CDR2 YDEGEE. CDR3 amino acids: CASSPRTGWGEQYF. The CDR3 region has the DNA TGTGCCAGCAGCCCGAGGACAGGCTGGGGGGAGCAGTACTTC.

The CDR3 sequence: CASSKTGGEQYF. As DNA, the CDR3 is TGTGCCAGCTCAAAGACAGGGGGCGAGCAGTACTTC. The V and J genes are TRBV18 and TRBJ2-7; 9 positions match TRBD1. J was trimmed by 6 bases and V by 5 bases; bases with no gene match: 2. The CDR3 runs to 12 residues. The germline V gene has CDR1 KGHSH and CDR2 LQKENI. The complete variable domain, with remaining parts taken from reference TRBV18 and TRBJ2-7, reads NAGVMQNPRHLVRRRGQEARLRCSPMKGHSHVYWYRQLPEEGLKFMVYLQKENIIDESGMPKERFSAEFPKEGPSILRIQQVVRGDSAAYFCASSKTGGEQYFGPGTRLTVT.

With respect to this clone: Relative to the germline gene, one junction end is altered; a read error may explain this. The chain employs TRBV7-7 and TRBJ2-1; 7 bases are a match to TRBD2. The CDR3 runs to 18 residues. From germline, CDR1 is SSHAT and CDR2 FNYEAQ (reference sequence). In DNA, the CDR3 is TGTGCTAGCAGCTTAGCGGCGGGAGTGAGGGACCCCTACAATGAGCAGTTCTTC. It encodes CASSLAAGVRDPYNEQFF.

V is TRBV11-2 and J is TRBJ2-5; the D is unclear. This CDR3 comprises 15 residues. CDR1 SGHAT and CDR2 FQNNGV come from the germline V gene. The germline V and J ends were trimmed by 2 bases and 2 bases, with 12 bases remaining between them. The CDR3 region has the DNA TGTGCCAGCAGCTTACCTTTGGGCCGTCAAGAGACCCAGTACTTC. Translation: CASSLPLGRQETQYF.